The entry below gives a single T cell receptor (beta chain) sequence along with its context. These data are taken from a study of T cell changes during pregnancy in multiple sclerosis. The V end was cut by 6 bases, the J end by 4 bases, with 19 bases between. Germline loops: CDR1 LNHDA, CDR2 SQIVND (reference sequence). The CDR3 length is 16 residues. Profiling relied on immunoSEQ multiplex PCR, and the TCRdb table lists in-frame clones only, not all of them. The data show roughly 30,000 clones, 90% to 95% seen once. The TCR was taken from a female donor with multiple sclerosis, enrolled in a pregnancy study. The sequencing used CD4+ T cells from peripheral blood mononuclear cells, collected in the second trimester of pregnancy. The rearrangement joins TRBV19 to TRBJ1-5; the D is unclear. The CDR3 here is CASSLIRILANQPQHF. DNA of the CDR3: TGTGCCAGTAGCTTAATCAGGATTCTGGCGAATCAGCCCCAGCATTTT.